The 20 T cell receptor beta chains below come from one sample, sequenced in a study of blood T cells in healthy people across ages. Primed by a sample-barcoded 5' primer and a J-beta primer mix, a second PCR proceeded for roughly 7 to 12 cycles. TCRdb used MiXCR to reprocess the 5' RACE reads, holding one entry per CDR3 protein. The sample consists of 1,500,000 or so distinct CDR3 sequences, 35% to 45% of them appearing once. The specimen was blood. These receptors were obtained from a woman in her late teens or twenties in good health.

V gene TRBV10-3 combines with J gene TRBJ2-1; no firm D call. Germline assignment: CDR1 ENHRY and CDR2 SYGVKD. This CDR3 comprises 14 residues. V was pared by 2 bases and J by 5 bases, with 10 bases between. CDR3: CAISEVNKNNEQFF. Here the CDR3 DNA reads TGTGCCATCAGTGAGGTGAACAAAAACAATGAGCAGTTCTTC.

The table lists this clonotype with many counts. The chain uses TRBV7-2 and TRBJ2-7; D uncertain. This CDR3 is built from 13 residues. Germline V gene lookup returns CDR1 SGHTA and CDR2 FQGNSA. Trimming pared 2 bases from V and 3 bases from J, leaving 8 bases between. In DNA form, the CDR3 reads TGTGCCAGCAGCTTAAACGTGAACTACGAGCAGTACTTC. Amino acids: CASSLNVNYEQYF.

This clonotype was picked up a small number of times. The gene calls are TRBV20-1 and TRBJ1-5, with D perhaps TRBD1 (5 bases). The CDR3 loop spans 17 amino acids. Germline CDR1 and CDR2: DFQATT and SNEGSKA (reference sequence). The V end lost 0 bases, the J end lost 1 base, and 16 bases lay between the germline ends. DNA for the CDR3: TGCAGTGCTAGAGATGGGTTAAGGGACGTAAGCAATCAGCCCCAGCATTTT. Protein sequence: CSARDGLRDVSNQPQHF.

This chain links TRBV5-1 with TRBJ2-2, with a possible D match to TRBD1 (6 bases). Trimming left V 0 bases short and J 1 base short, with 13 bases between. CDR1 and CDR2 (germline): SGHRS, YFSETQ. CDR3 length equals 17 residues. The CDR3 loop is CASSLGSGHGNTGELFF. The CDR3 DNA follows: TGCGCCAGCAGCTTGGGATCGGGACATGGGAACACCGGGGAGCTGTTTTTT.

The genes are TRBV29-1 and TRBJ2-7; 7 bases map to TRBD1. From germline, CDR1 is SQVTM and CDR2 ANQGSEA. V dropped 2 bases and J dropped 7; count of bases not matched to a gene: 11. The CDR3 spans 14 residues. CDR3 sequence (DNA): TGCAGCGTTGAACCCGGGACAGCCTTGGGTGAGCAGTACTTC. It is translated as CSVEPGTALGEQYF.

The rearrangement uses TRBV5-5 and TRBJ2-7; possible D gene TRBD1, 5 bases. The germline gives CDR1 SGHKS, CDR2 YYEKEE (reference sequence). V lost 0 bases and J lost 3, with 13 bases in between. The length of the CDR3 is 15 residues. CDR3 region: CASSLEWQGFYEQYF. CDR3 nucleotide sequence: TGTGCCAGCAGCTTGGAGTGGCAGGGATTCTACGAGCAGTACTTC.

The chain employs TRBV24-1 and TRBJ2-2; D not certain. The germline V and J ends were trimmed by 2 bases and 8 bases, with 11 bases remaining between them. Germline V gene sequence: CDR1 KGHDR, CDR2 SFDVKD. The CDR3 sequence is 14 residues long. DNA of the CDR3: TGTGCCACCAGTGATTATTCCAGCAATGGGGAGCTGTTTTTT. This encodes CATSDYSSNGELFF.

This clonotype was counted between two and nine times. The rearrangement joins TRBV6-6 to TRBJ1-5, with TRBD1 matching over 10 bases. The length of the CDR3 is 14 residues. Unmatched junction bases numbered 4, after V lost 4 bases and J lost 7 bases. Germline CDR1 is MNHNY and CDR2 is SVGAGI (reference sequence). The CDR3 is CASSWTGGHQPQHF. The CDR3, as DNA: TGTGCCAGCAGTTGGACAGGGGGACACCAGCCCCAGCATTTT.

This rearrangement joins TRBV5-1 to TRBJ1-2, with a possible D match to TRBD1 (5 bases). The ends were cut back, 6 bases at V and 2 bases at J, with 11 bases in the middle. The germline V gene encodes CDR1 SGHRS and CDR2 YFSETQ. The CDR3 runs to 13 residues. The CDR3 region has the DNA TGCGCCAGCAAATGGGAGGGGAACTATGGCTACACCTTC. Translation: CASKWEGNYGYTF. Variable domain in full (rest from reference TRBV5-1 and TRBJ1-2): KAGVTQTPRYLIKTRGQQVTLSCSPISGHRSVSWYQQTPGQGLQFLFEYFSETQRNKGNFPGRFSGRQFSNSRSEMNVSTLELGDSALYLCASKWEGNYGYTFGSGTRLTVV.

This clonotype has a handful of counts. DNA for the CDR3: TGTGCCAGCAGTTATACCCCAGGGAATGGCAATCAGCCCCAGCATTTT. Protein: CASSYTPGNGNQPQHF. The chain uses TRBV7-8 and TRBJ1-5, with D possibly matching TRBD1 (5 bases). Deletions cut 6 bases from V and 2 bases from J, with 17 bases between. CDR3 length: 16 residues. The germline V gene encodes CDR1 SGHVS and CDR2 FQNEAQ.

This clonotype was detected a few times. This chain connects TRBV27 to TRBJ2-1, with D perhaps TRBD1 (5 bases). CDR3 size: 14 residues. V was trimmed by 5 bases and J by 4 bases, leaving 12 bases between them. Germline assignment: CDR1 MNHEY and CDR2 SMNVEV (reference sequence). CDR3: CASSPLTAYNEQFF. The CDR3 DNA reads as TGTGCCAGCAGTCCCTTGACAGCATACAATGAGCAGTTCTTC.

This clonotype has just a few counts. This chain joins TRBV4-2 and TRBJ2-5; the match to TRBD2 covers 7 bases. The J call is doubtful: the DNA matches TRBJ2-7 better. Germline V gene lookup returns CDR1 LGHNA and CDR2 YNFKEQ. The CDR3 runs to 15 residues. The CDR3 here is CASSQVRVGGYEQYF. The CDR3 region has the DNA TGTGCCAGCAGCCAAGTGAGAGTGGGAGGGTACGAGCAGTACTTC.

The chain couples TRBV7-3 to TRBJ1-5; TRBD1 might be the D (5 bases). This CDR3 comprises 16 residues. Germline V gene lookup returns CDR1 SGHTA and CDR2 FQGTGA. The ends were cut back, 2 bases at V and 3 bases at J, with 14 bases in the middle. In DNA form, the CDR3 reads TGTGCCAGCAGCTTAGCCGGGACCCCAACCAATCAGCCCCAGCATTTT. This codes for CASSLAGTPTNQPQHF.

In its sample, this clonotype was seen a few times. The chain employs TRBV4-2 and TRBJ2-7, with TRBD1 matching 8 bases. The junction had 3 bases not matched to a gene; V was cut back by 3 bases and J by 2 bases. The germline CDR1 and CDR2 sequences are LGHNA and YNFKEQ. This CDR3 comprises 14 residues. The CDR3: CASSHRTGTYEQYF. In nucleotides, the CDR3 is TGTGCCAGCAGCCATCGGACAGGGACCTACGAGCAGTACTTC.

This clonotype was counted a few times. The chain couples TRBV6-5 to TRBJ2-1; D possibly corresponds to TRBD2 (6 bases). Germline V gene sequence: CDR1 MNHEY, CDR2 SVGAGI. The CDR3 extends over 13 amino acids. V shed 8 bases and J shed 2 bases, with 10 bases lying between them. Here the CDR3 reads CASGGDAYNEQFF. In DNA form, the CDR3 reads TGTGCCAGCGGAGGGGATGCCTACAATGAGCAGTTCTTC.

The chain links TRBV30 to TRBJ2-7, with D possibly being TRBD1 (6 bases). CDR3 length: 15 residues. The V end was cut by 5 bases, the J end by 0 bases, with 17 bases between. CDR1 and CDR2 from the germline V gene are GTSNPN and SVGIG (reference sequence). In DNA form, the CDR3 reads TGTGCCTGGCAACTTCAGGGGAAAAGCTCCTACGAGCAGTACTTC. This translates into CAWQLQGKSSYEQYF. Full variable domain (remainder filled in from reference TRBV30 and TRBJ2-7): SQTIHQWPATLVQPVGSPLSLECTVEGTSNPNLYWYRQAAGRGLQLLFYSVGIGQISSEVPQNLSASRPQDRQFILSSKKLLLSDSGFYLCAWQLQGKSSYEQYFGPGTRLTVT.

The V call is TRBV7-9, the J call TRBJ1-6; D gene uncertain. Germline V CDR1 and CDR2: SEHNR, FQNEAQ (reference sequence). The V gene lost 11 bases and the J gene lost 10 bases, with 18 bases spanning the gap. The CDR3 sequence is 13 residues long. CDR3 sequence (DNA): TGTGCCGCGGGTGAGGCACAAGAATCACCCCTCCACTTT. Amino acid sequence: CAAGEAQESPLHF.

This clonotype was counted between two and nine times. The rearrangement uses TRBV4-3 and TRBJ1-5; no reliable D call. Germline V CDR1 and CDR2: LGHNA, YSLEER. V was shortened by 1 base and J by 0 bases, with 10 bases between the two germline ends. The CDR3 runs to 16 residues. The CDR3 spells CASSQGSPNSNQPQHF. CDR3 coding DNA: TGCGCCAGCAGCCAAGGATCACCCAATAGCAATCAGCCCCAGCATTTT.

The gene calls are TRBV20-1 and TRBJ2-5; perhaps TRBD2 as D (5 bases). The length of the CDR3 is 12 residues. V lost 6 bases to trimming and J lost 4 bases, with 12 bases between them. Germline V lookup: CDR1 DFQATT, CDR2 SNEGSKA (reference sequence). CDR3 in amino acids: CSAHRAGETQYF. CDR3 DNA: TGCAGTGCCCACCGGGCGGGAGAGACCCAGTACTTC.

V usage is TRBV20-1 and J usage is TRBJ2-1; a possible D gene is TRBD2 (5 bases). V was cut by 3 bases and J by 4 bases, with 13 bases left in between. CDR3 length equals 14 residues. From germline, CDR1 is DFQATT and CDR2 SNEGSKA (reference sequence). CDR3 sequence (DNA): TGCAGTGCTAGGGAGGTAAAAAGATACAATGAGCAGTTCTTC. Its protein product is CSAREVKRYNEQFF.